This passage covers 15 T cell receptor beta chains from one sample sequenced in a study of molecular identifiers for immune sequencing clone quantification. Using its own MiXCR run on the PCR reads, TCRdb lists one record per CDR3 protein. Among more than 550,000 distinct CDR3 sequences listed, around 25% were seen once. The sample was naive CD8+ T cells from blood, with Jurkat cell RNA spiked in. Indicated subset: FACS-sorted CD8+CD4-CCR7+CD45RA+ naive T cells. The receptors here all came from a human donor in good health. Some libraries in this study had Jurkat cell RNA spiked in.

Regarding this clonotype: With a much larger clone just one base away, this may be a read error. This chain connects TRBV7-9 to TRBJ2-4, with D uncertain. The CDR3 consists of 16 residues. The germline gives CDR1 SEHNR, CDR2 FQNEAQ (reference sequence). CDR3 amino acids: CASSLIMGSNRVIQCF. CDR3 in DNA: TGTGCCAGCAGCTTAATTATGGGATCGAACCGGGTCATTCAGTGCTTC.

This clonotype was detected ten times or more. The chain carries TRBV29-1 and TRBJ2-5; the D gene is possibly TRBD2 (7 bases). The CDR3 spans 16 residues. CDR1 is SQVTM and CDR2 is ANQGSEA in the germline V gene. V dropped 0 bases and J dropped 5 bases, with 19 bases sitting between them. The CDR3 DNA reads as TGCAGCGTTGAAGATCGTGGGGGGGCTAGGATCGAGACCCAGTACTTC. This codes for CSVEDRGGARIETQYF.

In the case of this clonotype: This may arise from a read error, as a much more abundant clone is one base away. The chain combines TRBV1 with TRBJ2-1; the DNA was not compared with TRBD1, the D call given in the table. TRBV1 is deemed a pseudogene. There are 21 residues in the CDR3. As DNA, the CDR3 is TGCACCAGCAGCCAAAGTCCGCCGTGGAAGCGGGGGCCCAGCTCCTACAATGAGCAGATCTTC. It encodes CTSSQSPPWKRGPSSYNEQIF.

This clonotype was seen many times. The chain joins TRBV29-1 to TRBJ1-1; D is unclear. CDR1 SQVTM and CDR2 ANQGSEA come from the germline V gene. CDR3 length: 12 amino acids. V was shortened by 7 bases and J by 7 bases, with 16 bases between the two germline ends. The DNA for the CDR3 is TGCAGCGCTGCCTACGGGTTACATGAAGCTTTCTTT. Translation: CSAAYGLHEAFF.

This clonotype appeared a few times. V usage is TRBV19 and J usage is TRBJ2-6; D is uncertain. Germline lookup yields CDR1 LNHDA and CDR2 SQIVND (reference sequence). The V end lost 2 bases, the J end lost 1 base, and 9 bases lay between the germline ends. The CDR3 contains 16 residues. DNA for the CDR3: TGTGCCAGTAGTATATCCGGTTCGTCTGGGGCCAACGTCCTGACTTTC. Protein sequence: CASSISGSSGANVLTF.

In DNA form, the CDR3 reads TGTGCCAGTAGTATAGGGGTGAGCGGTGATCAGCCCCAGCATTTT. Translating it yields CASSIGVSGDQPQHF. V and J are TRBV19 and TRBJ1-5; no clear D gene. Trimming pared 1 base from V and 5 bases from J, leaving 12 bases between. CDR3 length equals 15 residues. CDR1 LNHDA and CDR2 SQIVND come from the germline V gene (reference sequence).

This clonotype was found many times. The chain is built from TRBV19 and TRBJ2-2; TRBD2 might be the D (5 bases). The CDR3 has 14 residues. The germline gives CDR1 LNHDA, CDR2 SQIVND (reference sequence). Deletions cut 5 bases from V and 4 bases from J, with 11 bases between. This chain's CDR3 is CASSPFGVTGELFF. CDR3 coding DNA: TGTGCCAGTAGTCCTTTCGGGGTCACCGGGGAGCTGTTTTTT.

Ten or more counts support this clonotype. The V and J genes are TRBV4-1 and TRBJ1-1; D gene ambiguous. The germline V gene encodes CDR1 MGHRA and CDR2 YSYEKL. V lost 2 bases to trimming and J lost 1 base, with 11 bases between them. This CDR3 has 15 residues. The CDR3 loop is CASSQSLVSNTEAFF. The CDR3 DNA reads TGCGCCAGCAGCCAATCGTTGGTCTCGAACACTGAAGCTTTCTTT.

Ten or more counts support this clonotype. CDR3 region: CASSQDGYEKLFF. The CDR3 nucleotides are TGCGCCAGCAGCCAAGACGGTTATGAAAAACTGTTTTTT. V usage is TRBV4-3 and J usage is TRBJ1-4; D gene ambiguous. Between the trimmed V and J ends, which lost 0 bases and 6 bases, there was a span of 5 bases. Germline lookup yields CDR1 LGHNA and CDR2 YSLEER. This CDR3 spans 13 amino acids.

This sequence joins TRBV12-3 or TRBV12-4 and TRBJ1-1; D call uncertain. This CDR3 region has 14 residues. The germline V and J ends were trimmed by 3 bases and 0 bases, with 8 bases remaining between them. Written as DNA, the CDR3 is TGTGCCAGCAGTTTGCCGGGTATGAACACTGAAGCTTTCTTT. Its protein product is CASSLPGMNTEAFF.

In the case of this clonotype: A much more abundant neighbour one base away suggests this may be a read error. The rearrangement joins TRBV10-3 to TRBJ1-5; D uncertain. Germline lookup yields CDR1 ENHRY and CDR2 SYGVKD. The CDR3 consists of 15 residues. CDR3 nucleotide sequence: TGTGCCATCAGTGAGTCCGGCACTTACAATCAGCCCCCGCATTTT. This gives the protein CAISESGTYNQPPHF.

The V call is TRBV5-6, the J call TRBJ2-7; D uncertain. Trimming left V 0 bases short and J 4 bases short, with 11 bases between. CDR1 SGHDT and CDR2 YYEEEE come from the germline V gene. This CDR3 contains 14 residues. Written as DNA, the CDR3 is TGTGCCAGCAGCTTGGTGGGCGCTGGATACGAGCAGTACTTC. It is translated as CASSLVGAGYEQYF. The full variable domain, in which reference TRBV5-6 and TRBJ2-7 provide the parts outside the CDR3, is DAGVTQSPTHLIKTRGQQVTLRCSPKSGHDTVSWYQQALGQGPQFIFQYYEEEERQRGNFPDRFSGHQFPNYSSELNVNALLLGDSALYLCASSLVGAGYEQYFGPGTRLTVT.

This clonotype has a count of ten or more. The chain couples TRBV20-1 to TRBJ1-1, with 9 bases fitting TRBD1. V was pared by 3 bases and J by 7 bases, with 9 bases of the junction left unmatched. From germline, CDR1 is DFQATT and CDR2 SNEGSKA (reference sequence). The CDR3 consists of 14 residues. CDR3 nucleotides: TGCAGTGCTAGGGACCGGGACAGGGTGTTTGAAGCTTTCTTT. This gives the protein CSARDRDRVFEAFF.

This clonotype was counted at least ten times. The chain has TRBV6-5 and TRBJ2-3; 7 positions agree with TRBD2. Germline loops: CDR1 MNHEY, CDR2 SVGAGI. The length of the CDR3 is 16 residues. V shed 0 bases, J shed 0 bases, and the junction held 3 bases outside the gene matches. Here the CDR3 DNA reads TGTGCCAGCAGTTACTCAAAGCGGGAAAGCACAGATACGCAGTATTTT. As protein: CASSYSKRESTDTQYF.

To note about this clonotype: At one of its ends the junction is not consistent with the germline gene, which may arise from a read error. The rearrangement joins TRBV14 to TRBJ2-5, with D uncertain. The germline V gene encodes CDR1 SGHDN and CDR2 FVKESK. The CDR3 loop spans 15 amino acids. The CDR3 reads CASSQALGWQEPQYF. The CDR3, as DNA: TGTGCCAGCAGCCAAGCCTTGGGGTGGCAAGAGCCCCAGTACTTC.